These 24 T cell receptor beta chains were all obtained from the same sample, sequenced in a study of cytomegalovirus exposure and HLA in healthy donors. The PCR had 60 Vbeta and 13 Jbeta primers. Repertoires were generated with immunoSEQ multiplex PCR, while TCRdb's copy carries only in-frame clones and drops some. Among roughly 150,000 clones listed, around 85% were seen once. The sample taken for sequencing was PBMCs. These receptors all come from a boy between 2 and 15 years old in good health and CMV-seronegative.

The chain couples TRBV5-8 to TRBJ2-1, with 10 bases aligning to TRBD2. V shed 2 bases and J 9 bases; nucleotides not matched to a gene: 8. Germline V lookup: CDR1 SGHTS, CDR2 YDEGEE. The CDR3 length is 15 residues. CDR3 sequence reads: CASSFRLAGAPEQFF. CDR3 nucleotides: TGTGCCAGCAGCTTTCGGCTAGCGGGGGCCCCTGAGCAGTTCTTC.

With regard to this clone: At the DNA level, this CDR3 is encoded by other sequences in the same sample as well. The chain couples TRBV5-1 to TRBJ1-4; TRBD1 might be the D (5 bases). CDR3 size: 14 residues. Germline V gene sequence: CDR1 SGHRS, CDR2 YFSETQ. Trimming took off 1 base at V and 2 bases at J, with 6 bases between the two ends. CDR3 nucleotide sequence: TGCGCCAGCAGCTTGCAGGGCACTAATGAAAAACTGTTTTTT. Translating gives CASSLQGTNEKLFF.

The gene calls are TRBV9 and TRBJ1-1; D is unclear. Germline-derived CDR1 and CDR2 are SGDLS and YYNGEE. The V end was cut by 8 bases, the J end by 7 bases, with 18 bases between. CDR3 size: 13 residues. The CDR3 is CARGRQRRVEAFF. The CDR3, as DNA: TGTGCCAGGGGCCGCCAGAGGCGGGTTGAAGCTTTCTTT.

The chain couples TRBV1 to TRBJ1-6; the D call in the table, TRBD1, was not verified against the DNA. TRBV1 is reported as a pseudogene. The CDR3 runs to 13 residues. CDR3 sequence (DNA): TGCACCACGAGACAGATTTATAATTCACCCCTCCACTTT. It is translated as CTTRQIYNSPLHF.

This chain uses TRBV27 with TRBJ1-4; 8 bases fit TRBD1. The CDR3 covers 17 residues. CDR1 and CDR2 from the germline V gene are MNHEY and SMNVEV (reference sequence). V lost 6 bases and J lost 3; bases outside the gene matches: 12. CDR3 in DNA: TGTGCCAGCAGGAGGACAGGGTACGATTCTGCTAATGAAAAACTGTTTTTT. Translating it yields CASRRTGYDSANEKLFF.

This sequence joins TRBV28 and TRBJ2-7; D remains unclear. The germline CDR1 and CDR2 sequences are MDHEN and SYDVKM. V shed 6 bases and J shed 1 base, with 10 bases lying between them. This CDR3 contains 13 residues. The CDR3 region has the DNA TGTGCCAGCAGCCCAGGATTGTCCTACGAGCAGTACTTC. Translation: CASSPGLSYEQYF.

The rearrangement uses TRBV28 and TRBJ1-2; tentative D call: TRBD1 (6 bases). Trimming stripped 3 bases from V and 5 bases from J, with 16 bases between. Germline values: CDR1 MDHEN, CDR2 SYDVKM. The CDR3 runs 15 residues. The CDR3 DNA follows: TGTGCCAGCAGTTTGAGGAACAGGGTAGATTATGGCTACACCTTC. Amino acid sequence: CASSLRNRVDYGYTF.

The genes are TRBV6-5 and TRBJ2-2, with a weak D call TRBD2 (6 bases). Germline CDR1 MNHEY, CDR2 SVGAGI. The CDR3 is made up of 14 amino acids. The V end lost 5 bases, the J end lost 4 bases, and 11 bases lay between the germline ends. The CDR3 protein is CASSGGVGTGELFF. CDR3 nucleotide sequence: TGTGCCAGCAGTGGAGGGGTGGGCACCGGGGAGCTGTTTTTT.

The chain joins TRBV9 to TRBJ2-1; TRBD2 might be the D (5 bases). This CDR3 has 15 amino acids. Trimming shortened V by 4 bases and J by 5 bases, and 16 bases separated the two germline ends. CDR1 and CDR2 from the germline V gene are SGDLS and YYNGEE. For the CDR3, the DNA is TGTGCCAGCAGCTCCCCCAAGGGAGTAAACAATGAGCAGTTCTTC. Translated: CASSSPKGVNNEQFF. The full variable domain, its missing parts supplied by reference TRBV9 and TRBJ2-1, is DSGVTQTPKHLITATGQRVTLRCSPRSGDLSVYWYQQSLDQGLQFLIQYYNGEERAKGNILERFSAQQFPDLHSELNLSSLELGDSALYFCASSSPKGVNNEQFFGPGTRLTVL.

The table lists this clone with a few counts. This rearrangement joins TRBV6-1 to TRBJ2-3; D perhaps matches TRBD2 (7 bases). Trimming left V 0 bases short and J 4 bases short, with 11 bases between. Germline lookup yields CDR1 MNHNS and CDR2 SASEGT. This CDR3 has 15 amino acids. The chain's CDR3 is CASSEAYGGPDTQYF. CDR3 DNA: TGTGCCAGCAGTGAAGCGTACGGGGGGCCAGATACGCAGTATTTT.

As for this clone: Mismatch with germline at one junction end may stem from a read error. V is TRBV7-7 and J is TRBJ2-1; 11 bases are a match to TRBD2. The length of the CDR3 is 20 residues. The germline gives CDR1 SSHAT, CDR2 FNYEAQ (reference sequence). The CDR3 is CASSPLRLAGPSKGGNEQFF. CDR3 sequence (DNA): TGTGCTAGCAGCCCCCTGAGACTAGCGGGACCGTCAAAAGGGGGCAATGAGCAGTTCTTC.

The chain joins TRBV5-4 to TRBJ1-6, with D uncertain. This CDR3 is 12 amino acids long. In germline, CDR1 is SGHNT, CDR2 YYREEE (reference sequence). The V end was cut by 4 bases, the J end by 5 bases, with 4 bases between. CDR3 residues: CASSANNSPLHF. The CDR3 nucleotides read TGTGCCAGCAGCGCTAATAATTCACCCCTCCACTTT.

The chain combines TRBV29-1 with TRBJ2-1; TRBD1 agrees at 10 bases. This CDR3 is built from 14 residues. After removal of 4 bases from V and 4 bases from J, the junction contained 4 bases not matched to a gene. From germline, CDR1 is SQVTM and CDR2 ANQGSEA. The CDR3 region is CSVVRDRGYNEQFF. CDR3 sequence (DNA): TGCAGCGTTGTCCGGGACAGGGGATACAATGAGCAGTTCTTC.

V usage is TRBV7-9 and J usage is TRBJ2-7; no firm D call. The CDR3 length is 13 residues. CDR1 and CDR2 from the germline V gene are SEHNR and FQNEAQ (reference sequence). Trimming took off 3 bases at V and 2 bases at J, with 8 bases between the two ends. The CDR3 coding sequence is TGTGCCAGCAGCTTTCTCCAGACCTACGAGCAGTACTTC. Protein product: CASSFLQTYEQYF.

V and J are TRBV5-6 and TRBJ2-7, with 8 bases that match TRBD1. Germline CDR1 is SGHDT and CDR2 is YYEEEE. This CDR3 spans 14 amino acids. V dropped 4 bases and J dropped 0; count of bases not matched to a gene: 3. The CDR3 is CASSGQGPSYEQYV. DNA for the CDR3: TGTGCCAGCAGCGGACAGGGCCCCTCCTACGAGCAGTACGTC.

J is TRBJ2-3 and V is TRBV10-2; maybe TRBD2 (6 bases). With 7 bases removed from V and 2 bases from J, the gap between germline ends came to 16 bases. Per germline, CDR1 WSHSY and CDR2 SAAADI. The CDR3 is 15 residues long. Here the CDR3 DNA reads TGCGCCAGCACACTTACCCGGGGGACCACAGATACGCAGTATTTT. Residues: CASTLTRGTTDTQYF.

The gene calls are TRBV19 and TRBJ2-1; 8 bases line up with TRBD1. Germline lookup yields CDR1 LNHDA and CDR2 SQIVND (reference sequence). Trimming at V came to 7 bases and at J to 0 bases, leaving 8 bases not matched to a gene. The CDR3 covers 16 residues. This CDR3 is CASMRGQDISYNEQFF. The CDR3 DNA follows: TGTGCCAGTATGAGGGGACAGGACATCTCCTACAATGAGCAGTTCTTC.

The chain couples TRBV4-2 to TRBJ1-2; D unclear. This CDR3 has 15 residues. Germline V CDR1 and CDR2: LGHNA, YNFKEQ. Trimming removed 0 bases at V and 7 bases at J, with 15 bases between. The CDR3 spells CASSQDAASHGGYTF. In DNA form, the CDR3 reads TGTGCCAGCAGCCAAGATGCGGCCAGTCATGGTGGCTACACCTTC.

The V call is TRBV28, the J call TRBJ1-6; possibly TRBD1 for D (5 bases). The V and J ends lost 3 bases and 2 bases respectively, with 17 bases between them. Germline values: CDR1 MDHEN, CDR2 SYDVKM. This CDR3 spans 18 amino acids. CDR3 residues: CASSFSGLGMTYNSPLHF. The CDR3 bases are TGTGCCAGCAGTTTTTCGGGACTAGGCATGACCTATAATTCACCCCTCCACTTT.

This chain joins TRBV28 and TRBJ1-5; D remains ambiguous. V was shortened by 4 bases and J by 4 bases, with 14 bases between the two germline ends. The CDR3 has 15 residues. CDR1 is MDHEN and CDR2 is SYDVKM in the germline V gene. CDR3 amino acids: CASSSNGERNQPQHF. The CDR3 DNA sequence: TGTGCCAGCAGTTCGAACGGGGAGAGAAATCAGCCCCAGCATTTT.

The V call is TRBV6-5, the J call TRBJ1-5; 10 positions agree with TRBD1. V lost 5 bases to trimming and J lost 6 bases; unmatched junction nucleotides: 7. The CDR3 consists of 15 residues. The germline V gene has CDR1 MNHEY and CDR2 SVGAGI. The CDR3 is CASSAGTGVGQPQHF. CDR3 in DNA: TGTGCCAGCAGTGCCGGGACAGGGGTTGGTCAGCCCCAGCATTTT.

The CDR3 reads CASSEQVNTEAFF. Written as DNA, the CDR3 is TGTGCCAGCAGTGAACAGGTGAACACTGAAGCTTTCTTT. The J gene is TRBJ1-1, the V gene TRBV2; no definite D call. The germline V and J ends were trimmed by 2 bases and 0 bases, with 4 bases remaining between them. The V gene's germline CDR1 is SNHLY and CDR2 FYNNEI. This CDR3 is 13 amino acids long. The full variable domain, in which reference TRBV2 and TRBJ1-1 provide the parts outside the CDR3, is EPEVTQTPSHQVTQMGQEVILRCVPISNHLYFYWYRQILGQKVEFLVSFYNNEISEKSEIFDDQFSVERPDGSNFTLKIRSTKLEDSAMYFCASSEQVNTEAFFGQGTRLTVV.

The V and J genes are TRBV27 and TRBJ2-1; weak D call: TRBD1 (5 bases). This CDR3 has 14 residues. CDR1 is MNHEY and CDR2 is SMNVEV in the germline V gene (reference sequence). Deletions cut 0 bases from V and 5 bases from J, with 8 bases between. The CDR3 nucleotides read TGTGCCAGCAGTTTATCGTCACAGGACAATGAGCAGTTCTTC. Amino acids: CASSLSSQDNEQFF.

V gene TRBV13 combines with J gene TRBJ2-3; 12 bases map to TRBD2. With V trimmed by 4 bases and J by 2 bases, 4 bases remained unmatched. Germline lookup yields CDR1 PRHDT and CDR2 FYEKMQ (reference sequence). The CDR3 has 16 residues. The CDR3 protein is CASSYPSGGDTDTQYF. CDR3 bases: TGTGCCAGCAGCTATCCTAGCGGGGGGGACACAGATACGCAGTATTTT.